The present TCR beta chain was sequenced within a study of OX40 agonist ivuxolimab in advanced cancers. Trimming shortened V by 0 bases and J by 6 bases, and 17 bases separated the two germline ends. Germline V lookup: CDR1 KGHSH, CDR2 LQKENI. The CDR3 covers 17 residues. Using immunoSEQ multiplex PCR, the repertoire was profiled, and TCRdb retains in-frame clones only, with some absent. The profile shows fewer than 90,000 clones, roughly nine tenths of them singletons. The chain recombines TRBV18 with TRBJ2-2; weak D call: TRBD1 (6 bases). The material sequenced was CD4+ or CD8+ T cells sorted from blood, taken in a trial of the OX40 agonist ivuxolimab. The TCR comes from an adult with an advanced solid tumor such as melanoma, head and neck, liver or kidney cancer. The CDR3 region is CASSPPTGRSAAGELFF. The CDR3 coding sequence is TGTGCCAGCTCACCACCGACAGGAAGGTCGGCCGCCGGGGAGCTGTTTTTT.